The rows below give T cell receptor beta chains drawn from one sample of a study of blood T cell repertoires in COVID-19. Sequenced by immunoSEQ multiplex PCR; TCRdb stores in-frame clones only, minus some. The table has hundreds of thousands of clones, about 86% seen once. The sample was peripheral blood. The source is a man of 80 years or more with acute or convalescent COVID-19. Each CDR3 is given with its conserved first and last residue. The D gene is left open where the match is weak. Not all rows give a size; the values are once, few, many and, for expanded clones, a class.

CDR3: CASRKTGRYGYTF; DNA: TGTGCCAGCAGGAAGACAGGACGGTATGGCTACACCTTC; size: NA; D: NA; V: TRBV12-3/TRBV12-4; J: TRBJ1-2
CDR3: CASRDSRASPTDTQYF; DNA: TGTGCCAGTAGGGATTCCAGGGCATCCCCCACAGATACGCAGTATTTT; size: NA; D: NA; V: TRBV19; J: TRBJ2-3
CDR3: CSVDGPGTGYGYTF; DNA: TGCAGCGTTGACGGCCCCGGGACAGGGTATGGCTACACCTTC; size: NA; D: TRBD1; V: TRBV29-1; J: TRBJ1-2
CDR3: CASSLTGNTIYF; DNA: TGTGCCAGCTCACTCACTGGAAACACCATATATTTT; size: NA; D: NA; V: TRBV18; J: TRBJ1-3
CDR3: CASSHDLGLAGGGTQYF; DNA: TGTGCCAGCAGCCATGACCTGGGACTAGCGGGAGGTGGTACGCAGTATTTT; size: NA; D: TRBD2; V: TRBV3-1/TRBV3-2; J: TRBJ2-3
CDR3: CAISGNNEQFF; DNA: TGTGCCATCAGCGGTAACAATGAGCAGTTCTTC; size: NA; D: NA; V: TRBV10-3; J: TRBJ2-1
CDR3: CASSSLPRAEAFF; DNA: TGTGCCAGCAGTTCTCTGCCTAGAGCTGAAGCTTTCTTT; size: NA; D: NA; V: TRBV28; J: TRBJ1-1
CDR3: CAWSGGPVAGTQYF; DNA: TGTGCCTGGTCAGGGGGACCCGTCGCCGGTACGCAGTATTTT; size: NA; D: TRBD1; V: TRBV30; J: TRBJ2-3
CDR3: CATSDPGTSPFYGYTF; DNA: TGTGCCACCAGTGATCCCGGGACATCCCCGTTCTATGGCTACACCTTC; size: NA; D: NA; V: TRBV24-1; J: TRBJ1-2
CDR3: CASSLAGTVNYGYTF; DNA: TGTGCCAGCAGCTTAGCCGGGACAGTTAACTATGGCTACACCTTC; size: NA; D: TRBD1; V: TRBV7-8; J: TRBJ1-2
CDR3: CATSSSDYNSPLHF; DNA: TGTGCCACCAGTTCGAGTGACTATAATTCACCCCTCCACTTT; size: NA; D: NA; V: TRBV24-1; J: TRBJ1-6
CDR3: CASSRTGTSSSYEQYF; DNA: TGTGCCAGCAGCCGCACCGGGACTAGCTCCTCCTACGAGCAGTACTTC; size: NA; D: TRBD2; V: TRBV11-2; J: TRBJ2-7
CDR3: CASSVAVTAGLNTEAFF; DNA: TGTGCCAGCAGCGTAGCAGTGACAGCGGGGTTGAACACTGAAGCTTTCTTT; size: NA; D: NA; V: TRBV9; J: TRBJ1-1
CDR3: CASSTGTPRDTSTEQFF; DNA: TGTGCCAGCTCAACGGGAACACCAAGGGACACTTCAACTGAGCAGTTCTTC; size: NA; D: NA; V: TRBV18; J: TRBJ2-1
CDR3: CASSFAGKNTGELFF; DNA: TGTGCCAGCAGCTTTGCGGGGAAGAACACCGGGGAGCTGTTTTTT; size: few; D: NA; V: TRBV5-4; J: TRBJ2-2
CDR3: CASRKEASGNTIYF; DNA: TGTGCCAGCAGAAAGGAGGCCTCTGGAAACACCATATATTTT; size: NA; D: NA; V: TRBV7-9; J: TRBJ1-3
CDR3: CASSEGTGGLLSEQYF; DNA: TGTGCCAGCAGTGAAGGGACAGGGGGTCTATTATCCGAGCAGTACTTC; size: NA; D: TRBD1; V: TRBV6-1; J: TRBJ2-7
CDR3: CASSLAGQSAYEQYF; DNA: TGCGCCAGCAGCTTGGCGGGACAGAGTGCCTACGAGCAGTACTTC; size: NA; D: TRBD1; V: TRBV5-1; J: TRBJ2-7
CDR3: CASSEGQGVAGYTF; DNA: TGTGCCAGCAGCGAGGGACAGGGGGTTGCTGGCTACACCTTC; size: NA; D: TRBD1; V: TRBV2; J: TRBJ1-2
CDR3: CASSLLSGETQYF; DNA: TGTGCCAGCAGCCTCCTTAGCGGGGAGACCCAGTACTTC; size: NA; D: TRBD2; V: TRBV11-2; J: TRBJ2-5
CDR3: CATSRDGTGLGEPQHF; DNA: TGTGCCACCAGCAGAGACGGGACAGGCCTCGGGGAGCCCCAGCATTTT; size: NA; D: TRBD1; V: TRBV15; J: TRBJ1-5
CDR3: CASSPLGAGGANTGELFF; DNA: TGTGCCAGCAGCCCCTTGGGTGCGGGGGGGGCGAACACCGGGGAGCTGTTTTTT; size: NA; D: TRBD2; V: TRBV11-2; J: TRBJ2-2
CDR3: CASSRDRAQPQHF; DNA: TGTGCCAGTAGTCGGGACAGGGCGCAGCCCCAGCATTTT; size: NA; D: TRBD1; V: TRBV19; J: TRBJ1-5
CDR3: CASRTETEAFF; DNA: TGCGCCAGCAGAACGGAGACTGAAGCTTTCTTT; size: NA; D: NA; V: TRBV5-1; J: TRBJ1-1
CDR3: CASTGQDRGNTEAFF; DNA: TGCGCCAGCACGGGCCAGGACAGGGGAAACACTGAAGCTTTCTTT; size: NA; D: TRBD1; V: TRBV10-2; J: TRBJ1-1
CDR3: CASSQGGISNQPQHF; DNA: TGTGCCAGCAGCCAAGGAGGCATCAGCAATCAGCCCCAGCATTTT; size: NA; D: NA; V: TRBV3-1/TRBV3-2; J: TRBJ1-5
CDR3: CASSPTGENGYTF; DNA: TGTGCCAGTAGCCCTACAGGGGAAAACGGCTACACCTTC; size: few; D: TRBD1; V: TRBV19; J: TRBJ1-2
CDR3: CASSQGAAGNQPQHF; DNA: TGTGCCAGCAGCCAGGGGGCGGCGGGCAATCAGCCCCAGCATTTT; size: NA; D: TRBD1; V: TRBV6-5; J: TRBJ1-5
CDR3: CASSLLAGGTGELFF; DNA: TGCGCCAGCAGCTTGTTAGCGGGAGGGACCGGGGAGCTGTTTTTT; size: few; D: TRBD2; V: TRBV5-1; J: TRBJ2-2
CDR3: CASSLNPGGGRGNEQFF; DNA: TGTGCCAGCAGCTTAAATCCTGGGGGCGGCAGAGGTAATGAGCAGTTCTTC; size: few; D: NA; V: TRBV7-3; J: TRBJ2-1
CDR3: CASSLGVRGSSYNEQFF; DNA: TGTGCCAGCAGCTTGGGGGTGCGGGGTAGCTCCTACAATGAGCAGTTCTTC; size: NA; D: NA; V: TRBV5-6; J: TRBJ2-1
CDR3: CASSYAVNEKLFF; DNA: TGTGCCAGCAGTTACGCGGTTAATGAAAAACTGTTTTTT; size: NA; D: NA; V: TRBV6-5; J: TRBJ1-4
CDR3: CASSGQRLPSYEQYF; DNA: TGCGCCAGCAGTGGGCAGCGACTGCCTTCCTACGAGCAGTACTTC; size: NA; D: NA; V: TRBV10-2; J: TRBJ2-7
CDR3: CASSLETGGSYEQYF; DNA: TGTGCCAGCTCCCTCGAGACAGGGGGATCCTACGAGCAGTACTTC; size: NA; D: TRBD1; V: TRBV19; J: TRBJ2-7
CDR3: CASSEGTGGFRDYGYTF; DNA: TGTGCCAGCAGTGAGGGGACAGGGGGCTTTAGGGACTATGGCTACACCTTC; size: NA; D: TRBD1; V: TRBV25-1; J: TRBJ1-2
CDR3: CASSKGQGETQYF; DNA: TGTGCCAGCTCAAAGGGACAGGGAGAGACCCAGTACTTC; size: NA; D: TRBD1; V: TRBV18; J: TRBJ2-5
CDR3: CASKVLGSYEQYF; DNA: TGTGCCAGCAAAGTACTAGGCTCCTACGAGCAGTACTTC; size: NA; D: NA; V: TRBV2; J: TRBJ2-7
CDR3: CASSGPERGGGNQPQHF; DNA: TGTGCCAGCAGCGGCCCTGAAAGGGGGGGCGGCAATCAGCCCCAGCATTTT; size: NA; D: NA; V: TRBV6-2/TRBV6-3; J: TRBJ1-5
CDR3: CASSGLAGLFPADTQYF; DNA: TGTGCCAGCTCGGGACTAGCGGGCCTGTTCCCCGCAGATACGCAGTATTTT; size: NA; D: TRBD2; V: TRBV9; J: TRBJ2-3
CDR3: CASSLGAGDGYTF; DNA: TGTGCCAGCAGCTTAGGGGCAGGGGATGGCTACACCTTC; size: NA; D: NA; V: TRBV7-2; J: TRBJ1-2
CDR3: CASSVAGTTDTQYF; DNA: TGTGCCAGCAGCGTAGCGGGGACCACAGATACGCAGTATTTT; size: NA; D: TRBD2; V: TRBV6-5; J: TRBJ2-3
CDR3: CASRMETKGLHF; DNA: TGTGCCAGCAGGATGGAGACGAAGGGGCTCCACTTT; size: NA; D: NA; V: TRBV6-5; J: TRBJ1-6
CDR3: CASSRSTDNEQFF; DNA: TGCGCCAGCAGTCGCTCTACCGACAATGAGCAGTTCTTC; size: NA; D: NA; V: TRBV5-1; J: TRBJ2-1